This TCR beta chain was sequenced for a study of metastatic and nonmetastatic thyroid tumors. In the study overall: Peripheral blood and tumor or nodule samples from malignant and benign thyroid patients were compared.

Comment on this clone: At one of its ends the junction is not consistent with the germline gene, which may arise from a read error.

TCRdb re-called clones from the PCR reads using MiXCR. The data contain 85,000 to 100,000 clones, roughly 12% of them singletons. Among the patients, none had received any treatment before thyroid surgery. Germline V lookup: CDR1 SGHTS, CDR2 YDEGEE. The CDR3 runs to 14 residues. Sequenced: blood. The TCR comes from a female donor with papillary thyroid cancer or a benign thyroid nodule (not recorded which). Some clones in this sample may be carry-over from other donors' samples. This chain uses TRBV5-8 with TRBJ2-7; 8 nucleotides align to TRBD2. The CDR3 reads CVSSLVAGPYEQYF. CDR3 in DNA: TGTGTCAGCAGCTTGGTAGCGGGACCCTACGAGCAGTACTTC.